This paragraph reports one TCR beta chain. V was trimmed by 6 bases and J by 4 bases, leaving 12 bases between them. The CDR3 loop spans 13 amino acids. CDR1 LGHDT and CDR2 YNNKEL come from the germline V gene (reference sequence). The data were taken from a study of blood T cell repertoires in COVID-19. Method: immunoSEQ multiplex PCR; TCRdb's copy keeps in-frame clones and lacks some. Of approximately 150,000 clones in the sample, over 70% were seen once. Cohorts were based on clinical histories the participants reported. The sequenced material came from PBMCs or T cells enriched from blood (not recorded which). The V call is TRBV3-1 (or the pseudogene TRBV3-2), the J call TRBJ1-1, with D uncertain. This TCR came from a man aged 45-65 years in a cohort exposed to, infected with or recovered from COVID-19 (not recorded which). The CDR3 loop reads CASRIPGGTEAFF. The CDR3 bases are TGTGCCAGCAGGATCCCCGGAGGCACTGAAGCTTTCTTT.